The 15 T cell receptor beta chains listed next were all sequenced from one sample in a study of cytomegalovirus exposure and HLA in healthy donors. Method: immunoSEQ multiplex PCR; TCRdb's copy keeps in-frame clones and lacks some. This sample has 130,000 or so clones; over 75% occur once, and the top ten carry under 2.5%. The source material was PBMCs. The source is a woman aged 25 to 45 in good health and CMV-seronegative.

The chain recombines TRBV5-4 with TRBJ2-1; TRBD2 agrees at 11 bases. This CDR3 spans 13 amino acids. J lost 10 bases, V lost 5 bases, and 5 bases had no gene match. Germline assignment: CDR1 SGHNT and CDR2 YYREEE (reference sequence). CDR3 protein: CASRPGTSGEQFF. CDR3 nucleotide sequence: TGTGCCAGCAGGCCCGGGACTAGCGGCGAGCAGTTCTTC.

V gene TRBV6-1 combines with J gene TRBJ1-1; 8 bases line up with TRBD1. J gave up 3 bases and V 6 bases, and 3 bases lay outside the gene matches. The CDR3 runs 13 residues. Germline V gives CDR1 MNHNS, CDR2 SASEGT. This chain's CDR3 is CASRGTGYTEAFF. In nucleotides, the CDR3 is TGTGCCAGCAGAGGGACAGGTTACACTGAAGCTTTCTTT.

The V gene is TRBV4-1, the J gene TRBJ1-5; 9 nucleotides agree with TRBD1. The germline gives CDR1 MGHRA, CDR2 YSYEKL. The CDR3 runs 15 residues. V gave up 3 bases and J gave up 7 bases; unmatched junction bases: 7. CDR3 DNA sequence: TGCGCCAGCAGCCAGGTACAGGGGGCTCGGCAGCCCCAGCATTTT. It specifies CASSQVQGARQPQHF.

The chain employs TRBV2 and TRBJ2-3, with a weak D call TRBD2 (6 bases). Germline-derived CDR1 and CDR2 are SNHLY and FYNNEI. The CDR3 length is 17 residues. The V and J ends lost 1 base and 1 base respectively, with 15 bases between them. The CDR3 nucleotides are TGTGCCAGCAGTGAAGGACCAGGTCTAGCGCGCACAGATACGCAGTATTTT. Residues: CASSEGPGLARTDTQYF.

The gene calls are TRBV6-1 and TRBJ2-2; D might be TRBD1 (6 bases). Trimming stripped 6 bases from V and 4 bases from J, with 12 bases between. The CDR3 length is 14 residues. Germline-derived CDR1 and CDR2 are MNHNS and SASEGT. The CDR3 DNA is TGTGCCAGCAGCATTACAGGGACCACCGGGGAGCTGTTTTTT. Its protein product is CASSITGTTGELFF.

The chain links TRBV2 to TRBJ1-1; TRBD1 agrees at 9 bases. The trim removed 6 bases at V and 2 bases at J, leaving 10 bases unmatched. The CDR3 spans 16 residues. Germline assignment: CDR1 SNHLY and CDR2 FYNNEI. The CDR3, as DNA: TGTGCCAGCAGCTTTCGGACAGGGGAGGGTAACACTGAAGCTTTCTTT. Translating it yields CASSFRTGEGNTEAFF.

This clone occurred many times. The CDR3 region has the DNA TGTGCCAGCAGTTCCGCTTCAAGGTTCTCTAGGCAGTTCTTC. It yields the protein CASSSASRFSRQFF. V usage is TRBV7-6 and J usage is TRBJ2-1; D is unclear. CDR1 SGHVS and CDR2 FNYEAQ come from the germline V gene. Trimming removed 6 bases at V and 12 bases at J, with 21 bases between. CDR3 length: 14 amino acids. The complete variable domain, with remaining parts taken from reference TRBV7-6 and TRBJ2-1, reads GAGVSQSPRYKVTKRGQDVALRCDPISGHVSLYWYRQALGQGPEFLTYFNYEAQQDKSGLPNDRFSAERPEGSISTLTIQRTEQRDSAMYRCASSSASRFSRQFFGPGTRLTVL.

CDR3 sequence: CASSDRGVNYGYTF. The CDR3 DNA reads TGTGCCAGTAGTGACAGGGGAGTTAACTATGGCTACACCTTC. The chain employs TRBV19 and TRBJ1-2; 8 nucleotides agree with TRBD1. The V gene end was trimmed by 5 bases and the J gene end by 1 base; junction bases not matched to a gene: 3. The CDR3 extends over 14 amino acids. Germline lookup yields CDR1 LNHDA and CDR2 SQIVND (reference sequence).

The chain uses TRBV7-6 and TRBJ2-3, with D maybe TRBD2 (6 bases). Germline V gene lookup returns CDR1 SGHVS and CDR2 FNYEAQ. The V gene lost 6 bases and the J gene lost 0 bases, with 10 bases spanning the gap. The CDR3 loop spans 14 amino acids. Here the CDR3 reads CASSSGTSTDTQYF. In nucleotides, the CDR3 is TGTGCCAGCAGTTCCGGGACTAGCACAGATACGCAGTATTTT.

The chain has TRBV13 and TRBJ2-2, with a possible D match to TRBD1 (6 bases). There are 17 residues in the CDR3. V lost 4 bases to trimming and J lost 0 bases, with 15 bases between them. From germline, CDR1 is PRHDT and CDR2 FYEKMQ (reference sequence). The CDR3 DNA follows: TGTGCCAGCAGCTACGGGGCAGGGGTGGCGAACACCGGGGAGCTGTTTTTT. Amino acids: CASSYGAGVANTGELFF.

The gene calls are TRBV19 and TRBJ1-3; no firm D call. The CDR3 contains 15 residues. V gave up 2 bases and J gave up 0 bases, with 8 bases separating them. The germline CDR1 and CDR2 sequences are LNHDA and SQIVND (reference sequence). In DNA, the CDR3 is TGTGCCAGTAGTATATCGTCGCGCTCTGGAAACACCATATATTTT. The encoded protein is CASSISSRSGNTIYF.

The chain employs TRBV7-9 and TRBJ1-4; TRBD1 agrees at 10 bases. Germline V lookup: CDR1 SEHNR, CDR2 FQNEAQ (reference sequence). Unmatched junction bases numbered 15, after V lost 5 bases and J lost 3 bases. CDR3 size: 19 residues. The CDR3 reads CASSPYSRDRGRANEKLFF. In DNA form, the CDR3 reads TGTGCCAGCAGCCCCTACTCCCGGGACAGGGGAAGGGCTAATGAAAAACTGTTTTTT. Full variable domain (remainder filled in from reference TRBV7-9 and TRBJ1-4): DTGVSQNPRHKITKRGQNVTFRCDPISEHNRLYWYRQTLGQGPEFLTYFQNEAQLEKSRLLSDRFSAERPKGSFSTLEIQRTEQGDSAMYLCASSPYSRDRGRANEKLFFGSGTQLSVL.

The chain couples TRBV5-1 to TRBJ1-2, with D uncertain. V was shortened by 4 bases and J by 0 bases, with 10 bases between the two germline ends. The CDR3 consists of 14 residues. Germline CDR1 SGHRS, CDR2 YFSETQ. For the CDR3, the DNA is TGCGCCAGCAGCGAGGGTATAGCTAACTATGGCTACACCTTC. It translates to CASSEGIANYGYTF.

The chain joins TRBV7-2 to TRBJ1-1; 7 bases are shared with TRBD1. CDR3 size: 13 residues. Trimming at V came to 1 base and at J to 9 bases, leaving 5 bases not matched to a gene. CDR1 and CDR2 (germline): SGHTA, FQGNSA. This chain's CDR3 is CASSLGQGQKAFF. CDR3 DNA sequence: TGTGCCAGCAGCTTAGGTCAGGGACAGAAAGCTTTCTTT.

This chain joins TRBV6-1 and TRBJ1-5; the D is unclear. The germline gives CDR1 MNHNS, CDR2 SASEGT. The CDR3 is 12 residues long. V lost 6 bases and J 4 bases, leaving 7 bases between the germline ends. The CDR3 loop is CASSAGNQPQHF. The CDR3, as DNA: TGTGCCAGCAGCGCGGGGAATCAGCCCCAGCATTTT.